A single sample is the source of the 26 T cell receptor beta chains below, sequenced in a study of CXCR3-negative and CXCR3-positive naive CD8 T cells. UMI-labeled 5' RACE TRB cDNA libraries were prepared from the cells. Using the 5' RACE reads, TCRdb records one entry per CDR3 protein without DNA. This table holds tens of thousands of distinct CDR3 sequences. Material for sequencing was naive CXCR3- CD8+ T cells from blood. Subset denoted: CD45RO-CCR7+CD27+CD95- naive CD8+ T cells lacking CXCR3 (TNR3-). All receptors come from a human donor in good health. Some clones in this sample may be carry-over from other donors' samples.

The chain has TRBV28 and TRBJ2-1; checking the TCRdb D call of TRBD1 is not possible without DNA. Germline V lookup: CDR1 MDHEN, CDR2 SYDVKM. CDR3 size: 13 residues. The CDR3 reads CASSHAPDREQFF.

The V and J genes are TRBV20-1 and TRBJ1-1; TCRdb indicates TRBD1, and absent DNA this call remains unverified. CDR3 length equals 17 residues. Germline V lookup: CDR1 DFQATT, CDR2 SNEGSKA (reference sequence). The CDR3: CSARDRDRTRMNTEAFF.

The gene calls are TRBV7-9 and TRBJ1-2; absent DNA, TCRdb's TRBD1 call cannot be checked. CDR3 length: 15 residues. The germline gives CDR1 SEHNR, CDR2 FQNEAQ (reference sequence). CDR3: CASSSTGGVSYGYTF.

This CDR3 is CASSPPGAGSTKQYF. The V gene is TRBV11-3, the J gene TRBJ2-7; without DNA, the TCRdb call of TRBD1 cannot be checked. Germline CDR1 is SGHNT and CDR2 is YENEEA. CDR3 size: 15 residues.

The chain couples TRBV28 to TRBJ2-7. Germline V gene sequence: CDR1 MDHEN, CDR2 SYDVKM. The CDR3 totals 13 residues. This CDR3 is CASSFLRGYEQYF.

The chain joins TRBV12-3 or TRBV12-4 to TRBJ2-2. The CDR3 loop spans 12 amino acids. This chain's CDR3 is CASLSTTGELFF.

The rearrangement links TRBV7-3 to TRBJ2-3; TCRdb designates TRBD2, a call that cannot be tested without DNA. This CDR3 is built from 16 residues. Looked up from germline, CDR1 is SGHTA and CDR2 is FQGTGA. The CDR3 sequence is CASSVGLAGVTDTQYF.

This chain links TRBV20-1 with TRBJ2-7; TCRdb's D call, TRBD2, is unchecked because there is no DNA. Germline assignment: CDR1 DFQATT and CDR2 SNEGSKA (reference sequence). This CDR3 spans 15 amino acids. The CDR3 protein is CSARGGGDFSWEQYF.

This clonotype ranks as medium-sized (0.01 to 0.1%) in terms of frequency. This chain joins TRBV7-6 and TRBJ2-3; TCRdb outputs TRBD1, but without DNA this stays unchecked. The CDR3 sequence is 15 residues long. Germline V gene lookup returns CDR1 SGHVS and CDR2 FNYEAQ. The CDR3 sequence: CASSWDITSTDTQYF.

The chain combines TRBV12-3 or TRBV12-4 with TRBJ2-7; the D call from TCRdb, TRBD2, cannot be confirmed without DNA. The CDR3 has 11 amino acids. The CDR3 here is CASSFGSEQYF.

V usage is TRBV6-4 and J usage is TRBJ2-1. CDR1 is MRHNA and CDR2 is SNTAGT in the germline V gene. The CDR3 totals 14 residues. This CDR3 is CASSDGSSYNEQFF.

The V and J genes are TRBV7-2 and TRBJ2-7. Germline lookup yields CDR1 SGHTA and CDR2 FQGNSA. The CDR3 loop spans 13 amino acids. The CDR3 is CASSGTKGYEQYF.

The V gene is TRBV12-3 or TRBV12-4, the J gene TRBJ1-1. CDR3 length: 13 residues. The CDR3 region is CASSLRQVLQAFF.

The chain joins TRBV29-1 to TRBJ2-3. The CDR3 runs to 15 residues. CDR1 and CDR2 (germline): SQVTM, ANQGSEA. This CDR3 reads CSVDRPFTSTDTQYF.

The V gene is TRBV7-2, the J gene TRBJ2-3; no DNA is available, so the TRBD1 call from TCRdb remains unchecked. There are 15 residues in the CDR3. From germline, CDR1 is SGHTA and CDR2 FQGNSA. CDR3 region: CASSDGTSNTDTQYF.

This chain links TRBV27 with TRBJ2-7; lacking DNA, the TRBD1 call made by TCRdb goes unchecked. The CDR3 runs 14 residues. CDR1 and CDR2 from the germline V gene are MNHEY and SMNVEV (reference sequence). The CDR3 region is CASSLQAGTYEQYF.

The genes are TRBV28 and TRBJ2-1; TCRdb selects TRBD2, and the lack of DNA leaves this call unchecked. CDR1 is MDHEN and CDR2 is SYDVKM in the germline V gene. The CDR3 is 14 amino acids. This CDR3 reads CASSLFRGGDEQFF.

This chain links TRBV20-1 with TRBJ2-7; TCRdb's D gene call, TRBD2, goes unchecked for lack of DNA. This CDR3 contains 13 residues. Germline CDR1 and CDR2: DFQATT and SNEGSKA (reference sequence). CDR3 sequence: CRGTSGGGYEQYF.

Here the CDR3 reads CASSQGPNSNQPQHF. J is TRBJ1-5 and V is TRBV3-1. The germline CDR1 and CDR2 sequences are LGHDT and YNNKEL (reference sequence). The CDR3 is made up of 15 amino acids.

The genes are TRBV28 and TRBJ1-1; absent DNA, TCRdb's TRBD1 call cannot be checked. This CDR3 has 18 amino acids. Germline-derived CDR1 and CDR2 are MDHEN and SYDVKM. The CDR3 sequence is CASSLAVDPRLLVTEAFF.

This rearrangement joins TRBV20-1 to TRBJ2-5; TCRdb proposes TRBD2, but this gene call is untestable without DNA. Germline values: CDR1 DFQATT, CDR2 SNEGSKA (reference sequence). The CDR3 length is 13 residues. The CDR3 reads CSARQSNQETQYF.

This chain links TRBV3-1 with TRBJ2-1; TCRdb selects TRBD1, and the lack of DNA leaves this call unchecked. Germline-derived CDR1 and CDR2 are LGHDT and YNNKEL (reference sequence). This CDR3 has 17 amino acids. CDR3 protein: CASSQDHGGQGYNEQFF.

This chain links TRBV7-9 with TRBJ2-1; checking the TCRdb D call of TRBD1 is not possible without DNA. The germline V gene has CDR1 SEHNR and CDR2 FQNEAQ (reference sequence). The CDR3 runs 15 residues. This CDR3 is CASSQRNPGYNEQFF.

The genes are TRBV12-3 or TRBV12-4 and TRBJ2-1; TCRdb calls TRBD2, which cannot be checked without DNA. The CDR3 is 13 amino acids. The CDR3 spells CASSYVGTAEQFF.

The J gene is TRBJ2-5, the V gene TRBV20-1; with no DNA, the TCRdb D assignment of TRBD2 cannot be verified. Germline loops: CDR1 DFQATT, CDR2 SNEGSKA (reference sequence). This CDR3 is built from 13 residues. This chain's CDR3 is CSARLPEGKTQYF.

CDR3 residues: CSVVVLAGDNEQFF. This chain joins TRBV29-1 and TRBJ2-1; TCRdb's D gene call, TRBD2, goes unchecked for lack of DNA. The CDR3 contains 14 residues. The germline gives CDR1 SQVTM, CDR2 ANQGSEA.